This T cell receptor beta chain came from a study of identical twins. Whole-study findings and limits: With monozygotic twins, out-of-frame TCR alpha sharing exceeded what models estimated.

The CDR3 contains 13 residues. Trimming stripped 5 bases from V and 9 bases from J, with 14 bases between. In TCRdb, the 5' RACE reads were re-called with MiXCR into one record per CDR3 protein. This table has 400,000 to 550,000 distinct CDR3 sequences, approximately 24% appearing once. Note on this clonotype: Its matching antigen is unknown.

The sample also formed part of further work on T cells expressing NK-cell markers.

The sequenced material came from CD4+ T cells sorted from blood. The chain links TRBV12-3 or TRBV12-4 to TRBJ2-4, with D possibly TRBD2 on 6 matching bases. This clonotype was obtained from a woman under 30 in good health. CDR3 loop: CASSLSGHGIQYF. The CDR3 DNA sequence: TGTGCCAGCAGTCTTAGCGGCCATGGCATTCAGTACTTC.